This T cell receptor (beta chain) was retrieved from a study of blood T cell repertoires in COVID-19. The V and J ends lost 0 bases and 2 bases respectively, with 17 bases between them. This CDR3 is built from 18 residues. Looked up from germline, CDR1 is LNHNV and CDR2 is YYDKDF (reference sequence). TCRdb keeps only in-frame clones here, not all; method: immunoSEQ multiplex PCR. The data contain about 46,000 clones, 80% to 90% of them singletons. The sequence came from a woman older than 75 with COVID-19, enrolled during active disease. V gene TRBV15 combines with J gene TRBJ1-5; TRBD1 might be the D (5 bases). The source material was peripheral blood. The CDR3 reads CATSRDSGTAVGNQPQHF. The CDR3 DNA reads as TGTGCCACCAGCAGAGATAGCGGGACCGCCGTTGGCAATCAGCCCCAGCATTTT. Full variable domain (rest looked up from reference TRBV15 and TRBJ1-5): DAMVIQNPRYQVTQFGKPVTLSCSQTLNHNVMYWYQQKSSQAPKLLFHYYDKDFNNEADTPDNFQSRRPNTSFCFLDIRSPGLGDTAMYLCATSRDSGTAVGNQPQHFGDGTRLSIL.